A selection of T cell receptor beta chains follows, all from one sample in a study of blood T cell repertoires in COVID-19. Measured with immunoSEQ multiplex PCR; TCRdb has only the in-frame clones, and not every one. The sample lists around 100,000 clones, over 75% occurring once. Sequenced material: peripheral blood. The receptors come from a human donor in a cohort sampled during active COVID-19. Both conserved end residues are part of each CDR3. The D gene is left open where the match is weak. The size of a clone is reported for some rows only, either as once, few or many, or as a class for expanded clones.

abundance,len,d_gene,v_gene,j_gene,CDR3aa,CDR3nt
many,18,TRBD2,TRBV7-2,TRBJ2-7,CASSSKPLTSGSFYEQYF,TGTGCCAGCAGCTCCAAACCATTAACTAGCGGGAGCTTCTACGAGCAGTACTTC
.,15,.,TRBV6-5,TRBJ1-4,CASSYLGGANEKLFF,TGTGCCAGCAGTTATCTCGGCGGCGCTAATGAAAAACTGTTTTTT
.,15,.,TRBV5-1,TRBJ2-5,CASRLTQMEQETQYF,TGCGCCAGCAGACTGACCCAGATGGAGCAAGAGACCCAGTACTTC
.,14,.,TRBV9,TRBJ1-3,CASSARDSGNTIYF,TGTGCCAGCAGCGCGAGGGACTCTGGAAACACCATATATTTT
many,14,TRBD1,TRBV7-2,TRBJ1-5,CASSVGTGNQPQHF,TGTGCCAGCAGCGTCGGGACAGGGAATCAGCCCCAGCATTTT
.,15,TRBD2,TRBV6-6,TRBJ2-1,CASSSVAGGIDEQFF,TGTGCCAGCAGTTCCGTAGCGGGAGGGATCGATGAGCAGTTCTTC
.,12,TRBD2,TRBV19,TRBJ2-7,CASGTSGYEQYF,TGTGCCAGCGGGACTAGCGGGTACGAGCAGTACTTC
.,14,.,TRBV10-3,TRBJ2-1,CAIRPGVGIREQFF,TGTGCCATCAGGCCAGGGGTGGGGATAAGGGAGCAGTTCTTC
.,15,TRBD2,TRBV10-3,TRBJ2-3,CAISPGLAGGDTQYF,TGTGCCATCAGTCCGGGACTAGCGGGAGGAGATACGCAGTATTTT
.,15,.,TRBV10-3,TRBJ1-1,CAISESGTSDTEAFF,TGTGCCATCAGTGAGTCCGGGACATCCGACACTGAAGCTTTCTTT
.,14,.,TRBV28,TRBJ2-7,CASIGGGGRGEQYF,TGTGCCAGCATTGGGGGAGGGGGAAGGGGCGAGCAGTACTTC
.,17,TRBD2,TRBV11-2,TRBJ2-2,CASSLRLAEADTGELFF,TGTGCCAGCAGCTTAAGACTAGCGGAAGCTGACACCGGGGAGCTGTTTTTT
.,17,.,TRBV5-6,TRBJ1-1,CASSLPPGQLTKTEAFF,TGTGCCAGCAGCTTGCCCCCCGGACAGTTAACAAAGACCGAAGCTTTCTTT
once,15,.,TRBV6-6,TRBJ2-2,CASSYSSQGIFELFF,TGTGCCAGCAGTTACTCATCCCAGGGAATATTCGAGCTGTTTTTT
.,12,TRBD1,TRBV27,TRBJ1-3,CASRDRGNTIYF,TGTGCCAGCAGGGACAGGGGGAACACCATATATTTT
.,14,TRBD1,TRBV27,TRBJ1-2,CASSFLDRDLGYTF,TGTGCCAGCAGTTTCCTGGACAGGGACCTTGGCTACACCTTC
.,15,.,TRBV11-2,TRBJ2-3,CASSGTRDKTDTQYF,TGTGCCAGCAGCGGGACCCGGGACAAGACAGATACGCAGTATTTT
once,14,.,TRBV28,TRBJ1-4,CASSLTGNREKLFF,TGTGCCAGCAGTTTGACAGGCAATAGGGAAAAACTGTTTTTT
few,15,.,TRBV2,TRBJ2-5,CASLKPQLSGETQYF,TGTGCCAGCCTGAAACCGCAACTTTCGGGGGAGACCCAGTACTTC
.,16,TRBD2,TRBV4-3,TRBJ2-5,CASSQDRIAGGETQYF,TGCGCCAGCAGCCAAGATCGGATAGCGGGGGGGGAGACCCAGTACTTC
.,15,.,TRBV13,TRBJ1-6,CASSLGQVDNSPLHF,TGTGCCAGCAGCTTGGGGCAAGTTGATAATTCACCCCTCCACTTT
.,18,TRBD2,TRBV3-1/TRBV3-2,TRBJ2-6,CASSQVPGGFSGANVLTF,TGTGCCAGCAGCCAAGTCCCCGGGGGGTTTTCTGGGGCCAACGTCCTGACTTTC
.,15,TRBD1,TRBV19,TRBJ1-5,CASSPGDRDAQPQHF,TGTGCCAGTAGCCCAGGGGACAGGGACGCTCAGCCCCAGCATTTT
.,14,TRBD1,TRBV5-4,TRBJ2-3,CASNHRGPEDTQYF,TGTGCCAGCAACCACAGGGGGCCGGAAGATACGCAGTATTTT
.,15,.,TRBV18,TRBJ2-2,CASSQKQGNTGELFF,TGTGCCAGCTCCCAGAAACAGGGGAACACCGGGGAGCTGTTTTTT
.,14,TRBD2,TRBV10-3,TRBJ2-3,CATAGGTITDTQYF,TGTGCCACCGCGGGGGGCACTATCACAGATACGCAGTATTTT
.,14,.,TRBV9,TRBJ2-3,CASAIGGNTDTQYF,TGTGCCAGCGCAATAGGAGGGAACACAGATACGCAGTATTTT
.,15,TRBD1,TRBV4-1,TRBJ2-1,CASSQEGTGYGEQFF,TGCGCCAGCAGCCAAGAGGGGACAGGGTATGGTGAGCAGTTCTTC
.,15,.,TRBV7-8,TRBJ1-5,CASSLDGQSNQPQHF,TGTGCCAGCAGCTTAGATGGTCAGAGCAATCAGCCCCAGCATTTT
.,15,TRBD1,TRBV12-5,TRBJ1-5,CASGSPDRVNQPQHF,TGTGCTAGTGGTTCCCCCGACAGGGTCAATCAGCCCCAGCATTTT
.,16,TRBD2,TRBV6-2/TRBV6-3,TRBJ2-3,CASSYTAGGLADTQYF,TGTGCCAGCAGTTACACCGCGGGGGGTTTGGCAGATACGCAGTATTTT
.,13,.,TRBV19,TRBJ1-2,CASSLPSRGGYTF,TGTGCCAGTAGCCTCCCCTCTCGGGGGGGCTACACCTTC
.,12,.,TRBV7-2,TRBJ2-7,CASSLVRGEQYF,TGTGCCAGCAGCTTAGTGAGGGGGGAGCAGTACTTC
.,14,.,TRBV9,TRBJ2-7,CASSVGREQYEQYF,TGTGCCAGCAGCGTAGGGCGGGAACAATACGAGCAGTACTTC
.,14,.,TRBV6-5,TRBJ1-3,CASSSNSAGNTIYF,TGTGCCAGCAGCTCCAATAGTGCGGGAAACACCATATATTTT
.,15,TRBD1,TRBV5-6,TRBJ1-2,CASSFRGQGAYGYTF,TGTGCCAGCAGCTTCCGGGGACAGGGGGCCTATGGCTACACCTTC
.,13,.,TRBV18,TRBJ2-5,CASSPQGVETQYF,TGTGCCAGCTCACCACAGGGGGTAGAGACCCAGTACTTC
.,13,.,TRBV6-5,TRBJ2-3,CASSYLSTDTQYF,TGTGCCAGCAGTTACCTGAGCACAGATACGCAGTATTTT
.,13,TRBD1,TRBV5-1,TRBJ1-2,CASSTQGAYGYTF,TGCGCCAGCAGCACCCAGGGGGCTTACGGCTACACCTTC
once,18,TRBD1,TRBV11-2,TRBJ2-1,CASSPAGGQGRSYNEQFF,TGTGCCAGCAGCCCAGCAGGTGGACAGGGTCGCTCCTACAATGAGCAGTTCTTC
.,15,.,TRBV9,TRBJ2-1,CASSVAGTVSGEQFF,TGTGCCAGCAGCGTAGCCGGGACGGTTAGCGGTGAGCAGTTCTTC
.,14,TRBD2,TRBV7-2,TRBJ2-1,CASSSRLAANEQFF,TGTGCCAGCAGCTCCCGACTAGCGGCCAATGAGCAGTTCTTC
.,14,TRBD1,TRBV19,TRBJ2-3,CASTGDREKDTQYF,TGTGCCAGTACCGGGGACAGGGAAAAAGATACGCAGTATTTT
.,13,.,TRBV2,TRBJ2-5,CASQGLWEETQYF,TGTGCCAGCCAAGGACTATGGGAAGAGACCCAGTACTTC
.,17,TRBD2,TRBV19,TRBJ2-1,CASSIANLAGGGNEQFF,TGTGCCAGTAGTATAGCGAACCTAGCGGGAGGGGGCAATGAGCAGTTCTTC
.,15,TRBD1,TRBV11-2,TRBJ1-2,CASSKEQGGNYGYTF,TGTGCCAGCAGCAAAGAACAGGGGGGCAACTATGGCTACACCTTC
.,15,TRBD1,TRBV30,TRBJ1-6,CAWSRRTGVNSPLHF,TGTGCCTGGAGTAGGAGGACAGGGGTTAATTCACCCCTCCACTTT
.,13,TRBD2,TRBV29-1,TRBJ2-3,CSVESGGKNTQYF,TGCAGCGTTGAAAGCGGGGGGAAGAATACGCAGTATTTT
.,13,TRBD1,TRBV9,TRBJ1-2,CASSADRVYGYTF,TGTGCCAGCAGCGCGGACAGGGTTTACGGCTACACCTTC
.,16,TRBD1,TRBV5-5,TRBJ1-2,CASSIFPGQGGYGYTF,TGTGCCAGCAGCATTTTTCCGGGACAGGGTGGGTATGGCTACACCTTC
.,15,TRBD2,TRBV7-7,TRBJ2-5,CASSSDGTSSETQYF,TGTGCCAGCAGCTCAGATGGGACTAGTTCAGAGACCCAGTACTTC
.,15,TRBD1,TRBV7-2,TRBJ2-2,CASSRGQGVLGELFF,TGTGCCAGCAGCCGGGGACAGGGGGTTTTGGGGGAGCTGTTTTTT
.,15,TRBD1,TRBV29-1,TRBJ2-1,CSVDTGAGLRNEQFF,TGCAGCGTTGACACAGGGGCGGGCCTACGGAATGAGCAGTTCTTC
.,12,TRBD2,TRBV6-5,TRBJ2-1,CASSGLESEQFF,TGTGCCAGCAGCGGACTAGAAAGTGAGCAGTTCTTC
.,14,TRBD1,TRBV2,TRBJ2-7,CASSMGQGPYEQYF,TGTGCCAGCAGTATGGGACAGGGGCCCTACGAGCAGTACTTC